This T cell receptor (beta chain) was recovered during a study of blood T cell repertoires in COVID-19. For the study at large: The United States, Italy and Spain supplied acute and convalescent COVID-19 samples. T cells, B-cell-depleted T cells, or PBMCs provided the cDNA or gDNA that served as material.

Authors' processing steps: Reference gene primers were amplified, and this amplification served to estimate nucleated cell counts. TCRdb's copy holds only in-frame clones and misses some; the assay was immunoSEQ multiplex PCR. V and J calls plus clone size are reproduced from that table; the DNA served to infer D and trimming. This table has about 190,000 clones, 80% to 85% appearing once. With 6 bases removed from V and 2 bases from J, the gap between germline ends came to 14 bases. The CDR3 loop spans 15 amino acids. From germline, CDR1 is MNHEY and CDR2 SVGAGI. The receptor comes from a human donor in a cohort sampled during active COVID-19. This chain joins TRBV6-5 and TRBJ1-3; D is undetermined. The material sequenced was peripheral blood. CDR3 DNA sequence: TGTGCCAGCAGCAAATCTGGAGTAGCTGGAAACACCATATATTTT. Translated: CASSKSGVAGNTIYF.